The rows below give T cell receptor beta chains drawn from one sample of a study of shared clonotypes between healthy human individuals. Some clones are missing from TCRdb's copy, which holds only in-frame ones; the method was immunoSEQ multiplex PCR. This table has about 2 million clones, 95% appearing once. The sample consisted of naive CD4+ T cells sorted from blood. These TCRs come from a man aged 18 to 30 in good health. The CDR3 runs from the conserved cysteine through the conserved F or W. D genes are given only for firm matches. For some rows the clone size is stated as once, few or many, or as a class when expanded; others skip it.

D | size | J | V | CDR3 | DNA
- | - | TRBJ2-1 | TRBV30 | CAWSQGINLNEQFF | TGTGCCTGGAGCCAAGGAATCAATCTTAATGAGCAGTTCTTC
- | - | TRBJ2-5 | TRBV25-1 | CASSDPGPFQETQYF | TGTGCCAGCAGTGACCCCGGGCCCTTCCAAGAGACCCAGTACTTC
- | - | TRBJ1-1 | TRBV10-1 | CASSESSRDKKAFF | TGCGCCAGCAGTGAGTCGTCCCGGGACAAGAAAGCTTTCTTT
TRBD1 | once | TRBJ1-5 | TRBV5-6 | CASSLGDRQPQHF | TGTGCCAGCAGCCTAGGGGACAGGCAGCCCCAGCATTTT
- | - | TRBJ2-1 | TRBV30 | CAWSPGTLNEQFF | TGTGCCTGGAGTCCAGGGACGTTAAATGAGCAGTTCTTC
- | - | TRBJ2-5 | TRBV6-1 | CASSELAFGTQYF | TGTGCCAGCAGTGAACTAGCGTTTGGGACCCAGTACTTC
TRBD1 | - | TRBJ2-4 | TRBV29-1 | CSVEGDRDRLLAKNIQYF | TGCAGCGTTGAAGGGGATCGGGACAGGTTGCTAGCCAAAAACATTCAGTACTTC
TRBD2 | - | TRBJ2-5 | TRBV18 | CASSPLAGGRQETQYF | TGTGCCAGCTCACCACTAGCGGGAGGGCGGCAAGAGACCCAGTACTTC
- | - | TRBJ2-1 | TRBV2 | CASSEEQGLEQFF | TGTGCCAGCAGCGAAGAACAGGGCCTTGAGCAGTTCTTC
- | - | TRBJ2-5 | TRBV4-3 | CASSQDMRGGTGVAQYF | TGCGCCAGCAGCCAAGATATGCGTGGCGGGACCGGTGTGGCCCAGTACTTC
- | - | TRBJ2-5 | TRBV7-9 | CASSSGDMGQETQYF | TGTGCCAGCAGCTCAGGGGACATGGGTCAAGAGACCCAGTACTTC
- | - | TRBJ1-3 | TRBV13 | CASSLGGLGNTIYF | TGTGCCAGCAGCTTAGGAGGGCTTGGAAACACCATATATTTT
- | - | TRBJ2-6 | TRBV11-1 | CASSHGDSGANVLTF | TGTGCCAGCAGCCATGGGGACTCTGGGGCCAACGTCCTGACTTTC
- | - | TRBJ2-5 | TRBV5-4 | CASRSGTSQETQYF | TGTGCCAGCAGGTCCGGGACGAGCCAAGAGACCCAGTACTTC
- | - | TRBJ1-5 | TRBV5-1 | CASSLSGTQNQPQHF | TGCGCCAGCAGCTTATCCGGTACCCAGAATCAGCCCCAGCATTTT
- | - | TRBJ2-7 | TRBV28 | CASSFRGAYEQYF | TGTGCCAGCAGTTTCCGGGGTGCATACGAGCAGTACTTC
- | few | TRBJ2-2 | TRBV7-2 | CASSLTGPGLFF | TGTGCCAGCAGCCTGACAGGACCTGGGCTGTTTTTT
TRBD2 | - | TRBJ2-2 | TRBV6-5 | CASRKVRGDTGELFF | TGTGCCAGCCGAAAAGTGCGGGGGGACACCGGGGAGCTGTTTTTT
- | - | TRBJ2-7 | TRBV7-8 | CASSLAGSNYEQYF | TGTGCCAGCAGCTTAGCGGGCAGTAACTACGAGCAGTACTTC
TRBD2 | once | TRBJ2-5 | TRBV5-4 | CASSFGLAGGQETQYF | TGTGCCAGCAGCTTTGGACTAGCGGGAGGCCAAGAGACCCAGTACTTC
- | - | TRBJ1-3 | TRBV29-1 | CSVLGTGNTIYF | TGCAGCGTTCTTGGGACCGGAAACACCATATATTTT
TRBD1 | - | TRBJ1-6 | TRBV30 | CACQTGTANSPLHF | TGTGCCTGTCAGACGGGGACAGCTAATTCACCCCTCCACTTT
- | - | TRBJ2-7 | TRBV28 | CASSLFLTRRTYEQYF | TGTGCCAGCAGTTTATTTCTCACTCGACGCACCTACGAGCAGTACTTC
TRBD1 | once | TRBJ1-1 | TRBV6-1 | CASRTGVNTEAFF | TGTGCCAGCAGAACAGGGGTGAACACTGAAGCTTTCTTT
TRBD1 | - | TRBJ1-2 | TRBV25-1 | CASSNRQGDGYTF | TGTGCCAGCAGTAACCGACAGGGAGACGGCTACACCTTC
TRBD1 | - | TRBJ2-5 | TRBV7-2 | CASSYGWTGRQETQYF | TGTGCCAGCAGCTATGGTTGGACAGGGCGCCAAGAGACCCAGTACTTC
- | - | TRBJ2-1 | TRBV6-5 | CASRRGPNEQFF | TGTGCCAGCCGGCGTGGGCCGAATGAGCAGTTCTTC
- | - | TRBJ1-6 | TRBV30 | CAWREQGGGSPLHF | TGTGCCTGGAGGGAACAGGGAGGTGGTTCACCCCTCCACTTT
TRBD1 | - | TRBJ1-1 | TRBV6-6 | CASSYGTGVNTEAFF | TGTGCCAGCAGTTACGGGACAGGGGTGAACACTGAAGCTTTCTTT
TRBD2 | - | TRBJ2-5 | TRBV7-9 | CASSPTSGRAGQETQYF | TGTGCCAGCAGCCCGACTAGCGGGAGGGCCGGGCAAGAGACCCAGTACTTC
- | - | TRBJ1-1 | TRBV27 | CASSSQTVSTEAFF | TGTGCCAGCAGTTCACAGACAGTGAGCACTGAAGCTTTCTTT
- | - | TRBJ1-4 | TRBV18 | CASSPRQFNEKLFF | TGTGCCAGCTCACCAAGGCAGTTTAATGAAAAACTGTTTTTT
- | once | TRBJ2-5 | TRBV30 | CAWSAGQETQYF | TGTGCCTGGAGTGCGGGACAAGAGACCCAGTACTTC
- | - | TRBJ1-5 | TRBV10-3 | CAISDRTGQPQHF | TGTGCCATCAGTGACAGGACGGGTCAGCCCCAGCATTTT
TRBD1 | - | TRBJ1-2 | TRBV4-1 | CASSPSGGGVPGSGYTF | TGCGCCAGCAGCCCCTCCGGAGGGGGCGTTCCGGGAAGTGGCTACACCTTC
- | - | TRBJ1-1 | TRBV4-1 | CASSHLGTETTEAFF | TGCGCCAGCAGCCATCTGGGGACGGAAACCACTGAAGCTTTCTTT
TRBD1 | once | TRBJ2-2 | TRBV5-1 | CASSLEQGAVGELFF | TGCGCCAGCAGCTTGGAACAGGGGGCCGTCGGGGAGCTGTTTTTT
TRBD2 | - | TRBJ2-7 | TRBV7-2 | CASSIGTSGRSLIGEQYF | TGTGCCAGCAGTATAGGGACTAGCGGGAGATCACTGATTGGCGAGCAGTACTTC
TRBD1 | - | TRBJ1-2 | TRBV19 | CASIGQGADYGYTF | TGTGCCAGTATCGGACAGGGGGCGGACTATGGCTACACCTTC
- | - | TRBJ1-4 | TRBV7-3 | CASSLPLRGPNGKLFF | TGTGCCAGCAGCCTACCTCTCAGGGGCCCGAATGGGAAACTGTTTTTT
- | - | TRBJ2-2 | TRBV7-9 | CASSLRANTGELFF | TGTGCCAGCAGCTTGCGGGCGAACACCGGGGAGCTGTTTTTT
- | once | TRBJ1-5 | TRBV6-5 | CASSLSGNQPQHF | TGTGCCAGCAGTTTAAGTGGGAATCAGCCCCAGCATTTT